Following are 14 T cell receptor beta chains from one sample sequenced in a study of T cell clones after liver transplantation. TCRdb's table, derived via immunoSEQ multiplex PCR, lists solely in-frame clones and lacks some. The sample lists roughly 100,000 clones, approximately 78% seen once, with roughly 0.9% in the top ten. This sample comprised CD4+ T cells from blood, obtained before liver transplant. These receptors originate from a human donor who received a liver transplant.

The rearrangement uses TRBV27 and TRBJ2-7, with 14 bases aligning to TRBD2. With V trimmed by 5 bases and J by 7 bases, 7 bases remained unmatched. Per germline, CDR1 MNHEY and CDR2 SMNVEV (reference sequence). CDR3 length: 15 amino acids. The CDR3 nucleotides are TGTGCCAGCAGTCCGGGACTAGCGGGAGCTGGAGAGCAGTACTTC. Residues: CASSPGLAGAGEQYF.

The chain links TRBV27 to TRBJ2-1; D is unclear. Per the germline V gene, CDR1 is MNHEY and CDR2 is SMNVEV (reference sequence). The CDR3 extends over 14 amino acids. V shed 3 bases and J shed 2 bases, with 8 bases lying between them. CDR3 DNA sequence: TGTGCCAGCAGTTTGAGACGGCCCTACAATGAGCAGTTCTTC. This codes for CASSLRRPYNEQFF.

The genes are TRBV10-2 and TRBJ2-5, with 11 bases lining up with TRBD1. With V trimmed by 4 bases and J by 10 bases, 8 bases remained unmatched. Germline assignment: CDR1 WSHSY and CDR2 SAAADI. This CDR3 is built from 14 residues. The CDR3 protein is CASSGTGGSSDQYF. The CDR3 nucleotides read TGCGCCAGCAGTGGGACAGGGGGCTCCTCAGACCAGTACTTC.

Details on this clone: A junction end diverges from the germline sequence, so it may reflect a read error. The gene calls are TRBV30 and TRBJ2-5; D remains ambiguous. This CDR3 has 12 amino acids. Germline CDR1 reads GTSNPN; CDR2 reads SVGIG (reference sequence). CDR3 in DNA: TGTGCCTGGAGGAACAGTCAAGGGACCCAGTACTTC. It codes for CAWRNSQGTQYF.

Remarks on this clone: The same CDR3 arises from other DNA sequences in this sample as well. The rearrangement links TRBV18 to TRBJ2-5, with 9 bases lining up with TRBD1. V lost 3 bases and J lost 5; bases outside the gene matches: 4. This CDR3 contains 14 residues. Germline V gene sequence: CDR1 KGHSH, CDR2 LQKENI. The CDR3 reads CASSPDRGGETQYF. The CDR3 DNA reads as TGTGCCAGCTCACCGGACAGGGGTGGGGAGACCCAGTACTTC. The full variable domain, its missing parts supplied by reference TRBV18 and TRBJ2-5, is NAGVMQNPRHLVRRRGQEARLRCSPMKGHSHVYWYRQLPEEGLKFMVYLQKENIIDESGMPKERFSAEFPKEGPSILRIQQVVRGDSAAYFCASSPDRGGETQYFGPGTRLLVL.

This clone was recorded only once. V gene TRBV28 combines with J gene TRBJ1-6; maybe TRBD1 (6 bases). With 1 base removed from V and 7 bases from J, the gap between germline ends came to 17 bases. CDR1 and CDR2 from the germline V gene are MDHEN and SYDVKM. The CDR3 extends over 17 amino acids. The CDR3 DNA follows: TGTGCCAGCAGTTTATCGGCAGGGGAAAGGCGGAATTCACCCCTCCACTTT. It encodes CASSLSAGERRNSPLHF.

This chain uses TRBV9 with TRBJ1-4; 10 bases line up with TRBD1. V was pared by 3 bases and J by 7 bases, with 6 bases of the junction left unmatched. The length of the CDR3 is 15 residues. Per the germline V gene, CDR1 is SGDLS and CDR2 is YYNGEE. The CDR3 loop is CASSAHRDRGEKLFF. In DNA, the CDR3 is TGTGCCAGCAGCGCCCACCGGGACAGGGGTGAAAAACTGTTTTTT.

This chain joins TRBV7-2 and TRBJ2-1; D unclear. The V gene's germline CDR1 is SGHTA and CDR2 FQGNSA. This CDR3 has 12 residues. V was clipped by 5 bases and J by 2 bases, with 4 bases between them. CDR3 DNA: TGTGCCAGCAGCCCCACCTACAATGAGCAGTTCTTC. Its translation: CASSPTYNEQFF.

The V call is TRBV30, the J call TRBJ1-3; D call uncertain. Per the germline V gene, CDR1 is GTSNPN and CDR2 is SVGIG (reference sequence). This CDR3 region has 12 residues. V was cut by 7 bases and J by 2 bases, with 9 bases left in between. CDR3 nucleotides: TGTGCCTCCCGGCAGGCTGGAAACACCATATATTTT. This encodes CASRQAGNTIYF.

The CDR3 bases are TGTGCCAGCAGCTCCAGAACAGGGAGAGTAGATTCTGGCTACACCTTC. Protein: CASSSRTGRVDSGYTF. This chain connects TRBV5-4 to TRBJ1-2; D may be TRBD1 (6 bases). CDR1 is SGHNT and CDR2 is YYREEE in the germline V gene (reference sequence). This CDR3 comprises 16 residues. The V end was cut by 3 bases, the J end by 7 bases, with 22 bases between.

The chain employs TRBV30 and TRBJ2-3; unclear D gene. The CDR3 spans 15 residues. Germline CDR1 GTSNPN, CDR2 SVGIG (reference sequence). V gave up 0 bases and J gave up 0 bases, with 10 bases separating them. The CDR3 is CAWSVDLPSTDTQYF. CDR3 nucleotides: TGTGCCTGGAGTGTAGATCTTCCTAGCACAGATACGCAGTATTTT.

The chain combines TRBV10-1 with TRBJ2-5; D possibly corresponds to TRBD2 (5 bases). From germline, CDR1 is WNHNN and CDR2 SYGVQD (reference sequence). The length of the CDR3 is 14 residues. Trimming pared 3 bases from V and 5 bases from J, leaving 13 bases between. CDR3 nucleotide sequence: TGCGCCAGCAGTGATAGGAGGAGTCTGGAGACCCAGTACTTC. This encodes CASSDRRSLETQYF.

The CDR3 spells CASSQPRGSLNTEAFF. In DNA form, the CDR3 reads TGTGCCAGCTCCCAACCTCGGGGCAGCTTGAACACTGAAGCTTTCTTT. This chain connects TRBV18 to TRBJ1-1, with a tentative D call TRBD1 (5 bases). Germline V lookup: CDR1 KGHSH, CDR2 LQKENI. This CDR3 is 16 amino acids long. V was cut by 6 bases and J by 0 bases, with 17 bases left in between.

The rearrangement joins TRBV28 to TRBJ1-1, with D perhaps TRBD1 (6 bases). Germline V gives CDR1 MDHEN, CDR2 SYDVKM. Trimming cost V 2 bases and J 6 bases, with 13 bases left between them. The CDR3 is made up of 14 amino acids. CDR3 DNA: TGTGCCAGCAGTTTAAGGGAGGGGGTCGCTGAAGCTTTCTTT. Residues: CASSLREGVAEAFF.